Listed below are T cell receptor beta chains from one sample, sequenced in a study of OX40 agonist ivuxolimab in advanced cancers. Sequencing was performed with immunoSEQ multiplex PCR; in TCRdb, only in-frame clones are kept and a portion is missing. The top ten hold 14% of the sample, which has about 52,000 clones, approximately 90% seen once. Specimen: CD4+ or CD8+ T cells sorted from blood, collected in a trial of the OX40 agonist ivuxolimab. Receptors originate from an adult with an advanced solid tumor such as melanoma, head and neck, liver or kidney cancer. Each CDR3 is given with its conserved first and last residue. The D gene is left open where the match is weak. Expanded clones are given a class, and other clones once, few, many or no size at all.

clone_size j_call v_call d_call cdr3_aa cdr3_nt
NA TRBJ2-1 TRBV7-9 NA CASRRGDYNEQFF TGTGCCAGCAGGCGGGGCGACTACAATGAGCAGTTCTTC
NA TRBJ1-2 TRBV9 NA CASSVDGSYGYTF TGTGCCAGCAGCGTAGACGGTTCCTATGGCTACACCTTC
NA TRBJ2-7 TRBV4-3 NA CASSPGGGAGSSYEQYF TGCGCCAGCAGCCCAGGTGGGGGGGCTGGAAGCTCCTACGAGCAGTACTTC
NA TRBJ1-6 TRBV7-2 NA CASSLIALKGNYNSPLHF TGTGCCAGCAGCTTAATCGCCCTTAAAGGGAATTATAATTCACCCCTCCACTTT
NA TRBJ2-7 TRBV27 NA CASSFLGDYEQYF TGTGCCAGCAGTTTCCTGGGGGACTACGAGCAGTACTTC
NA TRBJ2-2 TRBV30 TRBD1 CAWSVGTGNTGELFF TGTGCCTGGAGTGTAGGGACAGGGAACACCGGGGAGCTGTTTTTT
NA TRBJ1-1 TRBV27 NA CASSLQGTTEAFF TGTGCCAGCAGTTTACAGGGAACCACTGAAGCTTTCTTT
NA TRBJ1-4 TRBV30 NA CAWSRGEVNEKLFF TGTGCCTGGTCCCGGGGGGAGGTGAATGAAAAACTGTTTTTT
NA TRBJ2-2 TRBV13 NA CASSFLSGNTGELFF TGTGCCAGCAGCTTTTTATCCGGGAACACCGGGGAGCTGTTTTTT
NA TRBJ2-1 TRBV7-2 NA CASSLPEFRGRKFF TGTGCCAGCAGCCTTCCAGAGTTCCGGGGGAGGAAGTTCTTC
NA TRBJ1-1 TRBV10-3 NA CAISDAVKNTEAFF TGTGCCATCAGTGACGCCGTCAAGAACACTGAAGCTTTCTTT
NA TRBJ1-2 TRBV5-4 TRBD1 CASSPSTGWFYGYTF TGTGCCAGCAGCCCCTCGACAGGGTGGTTCTATGGCTACACCTTC
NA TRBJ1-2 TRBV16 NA CASSLSSWGQDGYTF TGTGCCAGCAGCCTATCCTCTTGGGGGCAGGATGGCTACACCTTC
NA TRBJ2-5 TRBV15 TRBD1 CATSPQGAQQETQYF TGTGCCACCAGCCCACAGGGGGCGCAGCAAGAGACCCAGTACTTC
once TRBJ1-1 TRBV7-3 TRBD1 CASSSWTGMNTEAFF TGTGCCAGCAGCTCGTGGACAGGGATGAACACTGAAGCTTTCTTT
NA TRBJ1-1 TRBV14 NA CASSQVWGTEAFF TGTGCCAGCAGCCAAGTTTGGGGCACTGAAGCTTTCTTT
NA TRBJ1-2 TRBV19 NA CASTPILGGESDYGYTF TGTGCCAGTACCCCAATCCTCGGAGGGGAGTCCGACTATGGCTACACCTTC
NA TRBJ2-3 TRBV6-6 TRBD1 CASSPGTGVADTQYF TGTGCCAGCAGCCCCGGGACAGGGGTCGCAGATACGCAGTATTTT
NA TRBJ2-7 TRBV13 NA CASSYTLDNSYEQYF TGTGCCAGCAGCTACACCCTCGACAACTCCTACGAGCAGTACTTC
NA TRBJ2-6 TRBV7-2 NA CASSSDQERLSGANVLTF TGTGCCAGCAGCTCCGACCAGGAGCGCCTCTCTGGGGCCAACGTCCTGACTTTC
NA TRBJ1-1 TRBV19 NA CASTPGASEAFF TGTGCCAGTACCCCCGGTGCAAGTGAAGCTTTCTTT
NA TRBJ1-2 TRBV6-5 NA CASSRSGAMNYGYTF TGTGCCAGCAGTAGATCAGGGGCTATGAACTATGGCTACACCTTC
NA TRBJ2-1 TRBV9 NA CASSLWDVGTEQFF TGTGCCAGCAGCCTCTGGGACGTGGGGACTGAGCAGTTCTTC
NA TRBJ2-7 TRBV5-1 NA CASSLNNYEQYF TGCGCCAGCAGCTTGAACAACTACGAGCAGTACTTC
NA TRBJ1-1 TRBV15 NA CATSHANTEAFF TGTGCCACCAGTCACGCGAACACTGAAGCTTTCTTT
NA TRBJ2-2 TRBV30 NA CAWSPRQRTGELFF TGTGCCTGGAGTCCTCGCCAAAGGACCGGGGAGCTGTTTTTT
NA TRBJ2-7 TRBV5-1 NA CASSWGDRVSDEQYF TGCGCCAGCAGCTGGGGGGACAGAGTTTCGGACGAGCAGTACTTC
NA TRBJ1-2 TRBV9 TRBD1 CASSPLFGTGLPYGYTF TGTGCCAGCAGCCCTCTTTTTGGGACAGGGCTACCCTATGGCTACACCTTC
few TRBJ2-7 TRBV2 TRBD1 CASSESPGGAYEQYF TGTGCCAGCAGTGAAAGCCCAGGGGGCGCGTACGAGCAGTACTTC
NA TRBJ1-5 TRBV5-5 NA CASSPGGSSNQPQHF TGTGCCAGCAGTCCGGGGGGGTCTAGCAATCAGCCCCAGCATTTT
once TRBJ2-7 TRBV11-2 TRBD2 CASSLDPAGPRGEQYF TGTGCCAGCAGCTTAGATCCAGCGGGGCCGCGGGGCGAGCAGTACTTC
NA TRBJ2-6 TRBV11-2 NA CASRTSGANVLTF TGTGCCAGCAGGACCTCTGGGGCCAACGTCCTGACTTTC
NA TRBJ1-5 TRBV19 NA CASSMIGGSNQPQHF TGTGCCAGTAGTATGATAGGAGGGAGCAATCAGCCCCAGCATTTT
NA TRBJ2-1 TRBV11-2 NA CASSLRPNEQFF TGTGCCAGCAGCTTAAGGCCTAATGAGCAGTTCTTC
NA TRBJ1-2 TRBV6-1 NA CASEAEGGFYGYTF TGTGCCAGTGAAGCCGAGGGAGGGTTCTATGGCTACACCTTC
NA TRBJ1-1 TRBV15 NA CATSRPRGHRNTEAFF TGTGCCACCAGCAGACCAAGGGGACACCGGAACACTGAAGCTTTCTTT
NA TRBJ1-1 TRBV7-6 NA CASSPRPIRGGDTEAFF TGTGCCAGCAGCCCGAGACCTATACGAGGGGGGGACACTGAAGCTTTCTTT
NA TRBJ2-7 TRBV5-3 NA CARSLEKQWKSYEQYF TGTGCCAGAAGCTTGGAAAAACAGTGGAAGTCCTACGAGCAGTACTTC
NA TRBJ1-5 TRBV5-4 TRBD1 CASSPDRGLQPQHF TGTGCCAGCAGCCCAGACAGGGGGCTTCAGCCCCAGCATTTT